This record covers a single T cell receptor beta chain. The V and J ends lost 4 bases and 1 base respectively, with 13 bases between them. CDR1 is SGHVS, CDR2 FQNEAQ, per germline. The CDR3 length is 15 residues. Clones were read by immunoSEQ multiplex PCR, and TCRdb kept only the in-frame ones, dropping some. The sample yields tens of thousands of clones, over 85% seen once. These data originate in a study of circulating and synovial CD4+ cells in juvenile arthritis. Sequencing used CD4+ T cells from blood. The chain couples TRBV7-8 to TRBJ1-1, with D hard to call. The clonotype originates from a human donor with juvenile idiopathic arthritis. Here the CDR3 reads CASSSFGAGNTEAFF. The CDR3 DNA is TGTGCCAGCAGCTCCTTCGGAGCGGGGAACACTGAAGCTTTCTTT.